The 22 T cell receptor beta chains listed next were all sequenced from one sample in a study of T cell repertoires in cytomegalovirus infection. MiXCR was run by TCRdb on the reads, yielding one entry per CDR3 protein. The profile shows roughly 500,000 distinct CDR3 sequences, 15% to 20% of them singletons. The sequenced sample consisted of CD8+ T cells from PBMCs. The receptors shown here come from a human donor in good health (CMV status not recorded). Some clones in this sample may be carry-over from other donors' samples.

This clonotype was counted ten times or more. J is TRBJ2-7 and V is TRBV12-3 or TRBV12-4; TRBD1 agrees at 8 bases. The length of the CDR3 is 16 residues. Germline trimming cut 5 bases from V and 5 bases from J; bases unmatched to any gene: 14. As DNA, the CDR3 is TGTGCCAGCAGTGACGAAGACAGGGGATCGTCTGACGAGCAGTACTTC. Its protein product is CASSDEDRGSSDEQYF.

At least ten counts were recorded for this clonotype. The chain uses TRBV6-5 and TRBJ2-2, with TRBD2 identical over 8 bases. This CDR3 region has 16 residues. CDR1 is MNHEY, CDR2 SVGAGI, per germline. V trimming: 0 bases; J trimming: 3 bases; junction bases outside the gene matches: 3. CDR3 bases: TGTGCCAGCAGTTACTCTAGCGGGGAGTACACCGGGGAGCTGTTTTTT. Encoded protein: CASSYSSGEYTGELFF.

This clonotype was recorded at least ten times. This rearrangement joins TRBV7-9 to TRBJ2-7; TRBD1 agrees at 7 bases. The CDR3 contains 13 residues. Trimming cost V 3 bases and J 7 bases; bases outside gene matches: 6. CDR1 and CDR2 (germline): SEHNR, FQNEAQ (reference sequence). CDR3 nucleotide sequence: TGTGCCAGCAGCTTTCGACAGGGCGGTGAGCAGTACTTC. Its translation is CASSFRQGGEQYF.

This clonotype came up a few times. This sequence joins TRBV28 and TRBJ1-6, with TRBD1 as a possible D gene (5 bases). This CDR3 is built from 15 residues. Germline CDR1 reads MDHEN; CDR2 reads SYDVKM. Trimming took off 4 bases at V and 7 bases at J, with 14 bases between the two ends. CDR3: CASSWVWEGNSPLHF. CDR3 bases: TGTGCCAGCAGTTGGGTATGGGAGGGGAATTCACCCCTCCACTTT.

This clonotype showed up many times. CDR3 sequence reads: CASSLLQGSDQPQHF. The CDR3 region has the DNA TGTGCCAGCAGCCTCTTACAGGGGTCCGATCAGCCCCAGCATTTT. The chain recombines TRBV6-1 with TRBJ1-5; 7 nucleotides match TRBD1. From germline, CDR1 is MNHNS and CDR2 SASEGT. The CDR3 spans 15 residues. Trimming cost V 6 bases and J 5 bases; bases outside gene matches: 10.

The chain uses TRBV28 and TRBJ2-1; D may be TRBD2 (6 bases). CDR3 length: 16 amino acids. V was shortened by 7 bases and J by 3 bases, with 19 bases between the two germline ends. Per the germline V gene, CDR1 is MDHEN and CDR2 is SYDVKM. The DNA for the CDR3 is TGTGCCAGCACTGAAGTTCGCGGAGGGGACTACAATGAGCAGTTCTTC. Translated, it gives CASTEVRGGDYNEQFF.

This chain links TRBV27 with TRBJ1-1, with 10 nucleotides matching TRBD1. CDR1 MNHEY and CDR2 SMNVEV come from the germline V gene (reference sequence). The CDR3 sequence is 16 residues long. Unmatched junction bases numbered 12, after V lost 5 bases and J lost 6 bases. The CDR3 reads CASSPGQGEGFAEAFF. CDR3 nucleotides: TGTGCCAGCAGTCCCGGACAGGGGGAGGGGTTCGCTGAAGCTTTCTTT.

The chain is built from TRBV7-9 and TRBJ2-1, with 8 positions matching TRBD2. V lost 5 bases to trimming and J lost 5 bases; unmatched junction nucleotides: 14. The CDR3 is made up of 17 amino acids. Germline V gene data show CDR1 as SEHNR and CDR2 as FQNEAQ (reference sequence). As DNA, the CDR3 is TGTGCCAGCAGCCCACGGGCCGGGGGGGCCGGGGACAATGAGCAGTTCTTC. It yields the protein CASSPRAGGAGDNEQFF.

This chain uses TRBV4-1 with TRBJ2-2; tentative D call: TRBD2 (5 bases). CDR1 and CDR2 from the germline V gene are MGHRA and YSYEKL. The CDR3 is made up of 14 amino acids. The V and J ends lost 3 bases and 6 bases respectively, with 11 bases between them. The CDR3 sequence is CASSQGGLAGELFF. The CDR3 coding sequence is TGCGCCAGCAGCCAGGGCGGGTTGGCCGGGGAGCTGTTTTTT.

This clonotype was seen repeatedly, ten times or more. The chain couples TRBV5-6 to TRBJ2-7; no firm D call. CDR1 and CDR2 from the germline V gene are SGHDT and YYEEEE. The CDR3 loop spans 13 amino acids. The V end was cut by 5 bases, the J end by 2 bases, with 11 bases between. This chain's CDR3 is CASSPGRTYEQYF. The DNA for the CDR3 is TGTGCCAGCAGTCCAGGACGGACCTACGAGCAGTACTTC.

This chain uses TRBV5-1 with TRBJ2-2; D remains ambiguous. The CDR3 has 14 amino acids. Trimming left V 1 base short and J 4 bases short, with 8 bases between. The germline V gene encodes CDR1 SGHRS and CDR2 YFSETQ. The CDR3: CASSLLDSTGELFF. CDR3 bases: TGCGCCAGCAGCTTGTTAGATAGCACCGGGGAGCTGTTTTTT.

The sample holds many counts of this clonotype. The chain couples TRBV12-3 or TRBV12-4 to TRBJ2-7; 9 bases are shared with TRBD1. This CDR3 is built from 15 residues. V shed 1 base, J shed 5 bases, and the junction held 6 bases outside the gene matches. The CDR3 loop reads CASSLGGTGPHEQYF. The DNA for the CDR3 is TGTGCCAGCAGTTTAGGGGGGACAGGGCCCCACGAGCAGTACTTC.

V usage is TRBV29-1 and J usage is TRBJ2-3; D gene uncertain. V lost 5 bases, J lost 0 bases, and 9 bases lay in between. The CDR3 is made up of 13 amino acids. The germline V gene encodes CDR1 SQVTM and CDR2 ANQGSEA. The CDR3 spells CSVLHSSTDTQYF. In nucleotides, the CDR3 is TGCAGCGTTCTACACTCAAGCACAGATACGCAGTATTTT.

Many counts were recorded for this clonotype. This rearrangement joins TRBV7-9 to TRBJ1-1; D perhaps matches TRBD1 (6 bases). Trimming left V 6 bases short and J 6 bases short, with 17 bases between. Per germline, CDR1 SEHNR and CDR2 FQNEAQ (reference sequence). The CDR3 is 14 amino acids. The CDR3 sequence is CASRTFRGNAEAFF. CDR3 sequence (DNA): TGTGCCAGCAGGACGTTCAGGGGTAACGCTGAAGCTTTCTTT.

The chain combines TRBV5-1 with TRBJ1-1; unclear D gene. Germline V CDR1 and CDR2: SGHRS, YFSETQ. V was pared by 4 bases and J by 0 bases, with 10 bases between. This CDR3 comprises 14 residues. The chain's CDR3 is CASSPSKMNTEAFF. CDR3 coding DNA: TGCGCCAGCAGCCCGTCTAAGATGAACACTGAAGCTTTCTTT. The whole variable domain, remainder taken from reference TRBV5-1 and TRBJ1-1, is KAGVTQTPRYLIKTRGQQVTLSCSPISGHRSVSWYQQTPGQGLQFLFEYFSETQRNKGNFPGRFSGRQFSNSRSEMNVSTLELGDSALYLCASSPSKMNTEAFFGQGTRLTVV.

V gene TRBV27 combines with J gene TRBJ2-6; D is possibly TRBD1 (5 bases). Germline assignment: CDR1 MNHEY and CDR2 SMNVEV (reference sequence). CDR3 length: 14 residues. V lost 5 bases, J lost 10 bases, and 15 bases lay in between. The CDR3 is CASSPGQCLNVLTF. The CDR3 DNA sequence: TGTGCCAGCAGTCCCGGACAATGCCTTAACGTCCTGACTTTC. The whole variable domain, remainder taken from reference TRBV27 and TRBJ2-6, is EAQVTQNPRYLITVTGKKLTVTCSQNMNHEYMSWYRQDPGLGLRQIYYSMNVEVTDKGDVPEGYKVSRKEKRNFPLILESPSPNQTSLYFCASSPGQCLNVLTFGAGSRLTVL.

A remark on this clonotype: Lacking the conserved final phenylalanine or tryptophan, this CDR3 likely reflects a read error. The rearrangement links TRBV12-3 or TRBV12-4 to TRBJ1-2; D ambiguous. V lost 4 bases and J lost 7, with 13 bases in between. The CDR3 loop spans 13 amino acids. CDR3 bases: TGTGCCAGCAGTTCGTCAGTGATGGGTGGCTACACCGTC. This encodes CASSSSVMGGYTV.

V gene TRBV9 combines with J gene TRBJ1-3; D is possibly TRBD1 (5 bases). V was cut by 4 bases and J by 2 bases, with 13 bases left in between. Germline V lookup: CDR1 SGDLS, CDR2 YYNGEE. This CDR3 comprises 15 residues. CDR3 protein: CASSSGGGTGNTIYF. CDR3 sequence (DNA): TGTGCCAGCAGCTCCGGGGGAGGGACTGGAAACACCATATATTTT. Based on the CDR3 plus reference TRBV9 and TRBJ1-3, the full variable domain is DSGVTQTPKHLITATGQRVTLRCSPRSGDLSVYWYQQSLDQGLQFLIQYYNGEERAKGNILERFSAQQFPDLHSELNLSSLELGDSALYFCASSSGGGTGNTIYFGEGSWLTVV.

The sample holds a few counts of this clonotype. This chain connects TRBV10-3 to TRBJ2-3; D is possibly TRBD1 or TRBD2 (5 bases each). The CDR3 contains 16 residues. Germline V gives CDR1 ENHRY, CDR2 SYGVKD. Trimming removed 4 bases at V and 2 bases at J, with 16 bases between. CDR3 bases: TGTGCCATCAGTGCCCCGGGACCAAAGACCACAGATACGCAGTATTTT. Translated: CAISAPGPKTTDTQYF.

This clonotype was seen ten or more times. The gene calls are TRBV7-3 and TRBJ1-6, with D possibly being TRBD1 (6 bases). Trimming removed 4 bases from V and 6 bases from J, with 10 bases in between. This CDR3 has 14 residues. Germline-derived CDR1 and CDR2 are SGHTA and FQGTGA. CDR3 DNA: TGTGCCAGCAGCTCAGGACAGAGTAATTCACCCCTCCACTTT. Translating it yields CASSSGQSNSPLHF.

V usage is TRBV25-1 and J usage is TRBJ1-5; no reliable D call. The germline CDR1 and CDR2 sequences are MGHDK and SYGVNS. The CDR3 is 13 residues long. The V end was cut by 2 bases, the J end by 2 bases, with 4 bases between. The CDR3 loop is CASSEQGNQPQHF. The CDR3 nucleotides are TGTGCCAGCAGTGAACAGGGCAATCAGCCCCAGCATTTT.

The chain carries TRBV20-1 and TRBJ2-7; a possible D gene is TRBD2 (5 bases). CDR3 length: 16 residues. V dropped 1 base and J dropped 2 bases, with 18 bases sitting between them. Per germline, CDR1 DFQATT and CDR2 SNEGSKA (reference sequence). CDR3 in amino acids: CSARGAPLAPTYEQYF. CDR3 coding DNA: TGCAGTGCTAGAGGGGCCCCGCTAGCCCCAACCTACGAGCAGTACTTC.